This T cell receptor beta chain emerged from a study of CD8 T cells in Susac syndrome. The CDR3 loop spans 17 amino acids. Germline CDR1 SEHNR, CDR2 FQNEAQ (reference sequence). Trimming removed 5 bases from V and 0 bases from J; junction bases left unmatched: 5. RNA in amounts of about 0.5 to 1 ug was reverse transcribed with random hexamers. TCRdb reanalysed the immunoSEQ multiplex PCR reads using MiXCR and keeps one entry per CDR3 protein. Among 100,000 or so distinct CDR3 sequences listed, 80% to 95% were seen once. The sequence came from a human donor in good health. The chain uses TRBV7-9 and TRBJ2-6; 9 bases map to TRBD1. Specimen: CD8+ T cells from PBMCs. CDR3 in amino acids: CASSPGTGHSGANVLTF. Written as DNA, the CDR3 is TGTGCCAGCAGCCCCGGGACAGGGCACTCTGGGGCCAACGTCCTGACTTTC.